Listed below are T cell receptor beta chains from one sample, sequenced in a study of blood T cells in healthy people across ages. MiXCR was run by TCRdb on the 5' RACE reads, yielding one entry per CDR3 protein. The repertoire holds about 1.5 million distinct CDR3 sequences, roughly two fifths seen once, with 4% in the top ten. The material sequenced was blood. The receptors were gathered from a woman between 18 and 30 years old in good health. Both conserved end residues are part of each CDR3. The order of the fields is D gene, CDR3 length, V gene, clone size, J gene, CDR3 protein, CDR3 DNA. D genes are given only for firm matches. Size is stated for part of the rows, as once, few or many counts, or as a class when the clone is expanded.

NA	14	TRBV4-3	NA	TRBJ1-1	CASSQDLESTEAFF	TGCGCCAGCAGCCAAGACCTGGAGAGCACTGAAGCTTTCTTT
TRBD1	14	TRBV29-1	NA	TRBJ2-3	CSVAGTATTDTQYF	TGCAGCGTTGCGGGGACAGCGACCACAGATACGCAGTATTTT
NA	15	TRBV9	NA	TRBJ2-7	CASSVGALDTYEQYF	TGTGCCAGCAGCGTAGGGGCGTTAGATACCTACGAGCAGTACTTC
NA	14	TRBV20-1	few	TRBJ2-1	CSAGPPPTYNEQFF	TGCAGTGCTGGGCCCCCTCCGACCTACAATGAGCAGTTCTTC
TRBD1	17	TRBV9	NA	TRBJ1-1	CASSERDRALGDTEAFF	TGTGCCAGCAGCGAGCGGGACAGGGCACTTGGGGACACTGAAGCTTTCTTT
NA	17	TRBV13	NA	TRBJ1-4	CASSLRGFGATNEKLFF	TGTGCCAGCAGCCTTAGGGGGTTCGGGGCGACTAATGAAAAACTGTTTTTT
NA	15	TRBV18	NA	TRBJ1-1	CASSPFQGRRGEAFF	TGTGCCAGCTCACCATTTCAGGGGAGAAGAGGTGAAGCTTTCTTT
NA	12	TRBV30	NA	TRBJ2-1	CAWNREEVEQFF	TGTGCCTGGAACAGGGAGGAGGTTGAGCAGTTCTTC
NA	17	TRBV4-3	once	TRBJ2-4	CASSQDWPELTKNIQYF	TGCGCCAGCAGCCAAGATTGGCCGGAGCTAACCAAAAACATTCAGTACTTC
TRBD2	13	TRBV6-5	few	TRBJ2-3	CAAGGYHTDTQYF	TGTGCCGCGGGGGGCTACCACACAGATACGCAGTATTTT
NA	12	TRBV28	NA	TRBJ1-4	CASSWNNEKLFF	TGTGCCAGCAGTTGGAATAATGAAAAACTGTTTTTT
TRBD1	12	TRBV20-1	NA	TRBJ1-2	CSAVDRAYGYTF	TGCAGTGCAGTAGACAGGGCCTATGGCTACACCTTC
NA	12	TRBV7-8	NA	TRBJ2-1	CASSADDNEQFF	TGTGCCAGCAGCGCCGATGACAATGAGCAGTTCTTC
NA	17	TRBV11-1	few	TRBJ2-2	CASSFRQPGRGTGELFF	TGTGCCAGCAGCTTCCGCCAGCCTGGGAGAGGCACCGGGGAGCTGTTTTTT
NA	12	TRBV3-1	NA	TRBJ2-1	CASSLMGRPQFF	TGTGCCAGCAGCCTGATGGGGCGGCCGCAGTTCTTC
NA	14	TRBV5-6	NA	TRBJ2-1	CASSVVRQYNEQFF	TGTGCCAGCAGCGTGGTCCGACAGTACAATGAGCAGTTCTTC
NA	12	TRBV30	NA	TRBJ2-7	CAWRVRRGEQYF	TGTGCCTGGAGGGTACGGAGGGGTGAGCAGTACTTC
NA	13	TRBV6-5	few	TRBJ1-1	CASSSDPGAEAFF	TGTGCCAGCAGTTCCGACCCTGGAGCTGAAGCTTTCTTT
TRBD1	14	TRBV12-5	NA	TRBJ1-2	CASGPGTGVIGYTF	TGTGCTAGTGGTCCGGGGACAGGGGTAATTGGCTACACCTTC
NA	14	TRBV29-1	few	TRBJ2-7	CSVARILSSYEQYF	TGCAGCGTTGCGCGTATCCTCAGCTCCTACGAGCAGTACTTC
TRBD2	17	TRBV5-1	NA	TRBJ2-7	CAGSLVASGGAYNEQYF	TGCGCCGGCAGCTTGGTTGCTAGCGGGGGGGCCTACAATGAGCAGTACTTC
NA	11	TRBV20-1	many	TRBJ2-1	CSAPRHNEQFF	TGCAGTGCTCCTCGTCACAATGAGCAGTTCTTC
NA	12	TRBV7-9	once	TRBJ2-1	CASGPGYNEQFF	TGTGCCAGCGGCCCAGGGTACAATGAGCAGTTCTTC
NA	14	TRBV20-1	many	TRBJ2-5	CSARAPGPQETQYF	TGCAGTGCTAGAGCTCCGGGACCCCAAGAGACCCAGTACTTC
TRBD1	16	TRBV7-9	NA	TRBJ2-5	CASSRPGQGRSETQYF	TGTGCCAGCAGCCGCCCGGGACAGGGTCGATCTGAGACCCAGTACTTC
NA	15	TRBV28	NA	TRBJ1-2	CASSLVDRPYYGYTF	TGTGCCAGCAGTTTAGTGGACCGTCCTTACTATGGCTACACCTTC
TRBD1	16	TRBV10-1	once	TRBJ2-1	CASSEVRQGVYNEQFF	TGCGCCAGCAGTGAGGTCCGCCAGGGGGTCTACAATGAGCAGTTCTTC
NA	16	TRBV10-3	NA	TRBJ1-1	CASLPQGGVGNTEAFF	TGTGCCTCCCTCCCCCAGGGAGGGGTGGGGAACACTGAAGCTTTCTTT
NA	15	TRBV7-2	NA	TRBJ1-5	CASSSQKNNNQPQHF	TGTGCCAGCAGCTCCCAGAAGAACAACAATCAGCCCCAGCATTTT
NA	14	TRBV9	NA	TRBJ2-3	CASSVVPGSDTQYF	TGTGCCAGCAGCGTAGTTCCGGGATCAGATACGCAGTATTTT
TRBD1	15	TRBV4-3	few	TRBJ1-1	CASSHSRGPYTEAFF	TGCGCCAGCAGCCATAGCAGGGGGCCGTACACTGAAGCTTTCTTT
NA	11	TRBV27	NA	TRBJ1-1	CASPWGPEAFF	TGTGCCAGCCCGTGGGGCCCTGAAGCTTTCTTT
NA	12	TRBV5-4	NA	TRBJ2-1	CASSPVGDEQFF	TGTGCCAGCAGCCCGGTCGGCGATGAGCAGTTCTTC
NA	11	TRBV11-2	NA	TRBJ2-7	CAGSRIHEQYF	TGTGCCGGCAGCCGGATTCACGAGCAGTACTTC
TRBD1	15	TRBV7-2	NA	TRBJ1-3	CASSFEGANGNTIYF	TGTGCCAGCAGCTTCGAGGGGGCTAATGGAAACACCATATATTTT
NA	14	TRBV7-8	NA	TRBJ2-3	CAGSPRVSGDTQYF	TGTGCCGGCAGCCCCCGCGTTAGCGGAGATACGCAGTATTTT
NA	16	TRBV25-1	few	TRBJ2-5	CASSERRSYLQETQYF	TGTGCCAGCAGTGAACGCCGGTCGTACCTACAAGAGACCCAGTACTTC
NA	17	TRBV7-6	NA	TRBJ2-1	CASSSFSGTPSHNEQFF	TGTGCCAGCAGCTCGTTTAGCGGTACTCCTTCGCACAATGAGCAGTTCTTC
TRBD1	17	TRBV27	NA	TRBJ2-6	CASRGGQGHSGANVLTF	TGTGCCAGCAGGGGGGGACAGGGCCACTCTGGGGCCAACGTCCTGACTTTC
TRBD1	12	TRBV20-1	NA	TRBJ2-4	CSAGTAVDIQYF	TGCAGCGCAGGGACAGCCGTAGACATTCAGTACTTC
NA	17	TRBV12-5	once	TRBJ1-1	CASGPMWGEGSDTEAFF	TGTGCTAGTGGCCCCATGTGGGGGGAAGGTTCAGACACTGAAGCTTTCTTT
NA	13	TRBV20-1	few	TRBJ2-7	CSADRDGTYEQYF	TGCAGTGCTGACCGGGACGGAACCTACGAGCAGTACTTC
NA	12	TRBV3-1	few	TRBJ2-7	CASSSLASEQYF	TGTGCCAGTAGCTCTCTAGCCTCCGAGCAGTACTTC
NA	17	TRBV11-1	NA	TRBJ2-6	CASSSGHLSSGANVLTF	TGTGCCAGCAGCTCGGGACACCTAAGCTCTGGGGCCAACGTCCTGACTTTC
TRBD1	14	TRBV27	few	TRBJ1-1	CASSIDRALTEAFF	TGTGCCAGCAGTATAGACAGGGCCCTCACTGAAGCTTTCTTT
NA	15	TRBV9	few	TRBJ2-1	CASSVGGLSYNEQFF	TGTGCCAGCAGCGTAGGCGGACTCTCCTACAATGAGCAGTTCTTC
NA	14	TRBV10-3	many	TRBJ2-7	CAISEGLRPYEQYF	TGTGCCATCAGTGAGGGACTCCGCCCCTACGAGCAGTACTTC
NA	15	TRBV6-2/TRBV6-3	few	TRBJ2-7	CASIPNRAGRYEQYF	TGTGCCAGCATACCAAACAGGGCAGGGCGCTACGAGCAGTACTTC